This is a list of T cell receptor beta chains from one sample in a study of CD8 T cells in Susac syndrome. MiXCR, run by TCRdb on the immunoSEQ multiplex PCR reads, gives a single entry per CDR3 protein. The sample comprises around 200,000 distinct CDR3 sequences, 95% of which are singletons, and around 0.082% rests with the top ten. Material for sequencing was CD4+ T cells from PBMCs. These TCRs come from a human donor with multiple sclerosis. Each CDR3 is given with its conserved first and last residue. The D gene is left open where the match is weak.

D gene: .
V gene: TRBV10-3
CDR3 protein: CAISEDSYGYTF

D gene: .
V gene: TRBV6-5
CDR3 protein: CASSYDSRLVHEQYF

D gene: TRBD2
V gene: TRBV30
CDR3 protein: CAWSRSGGATDTQYF

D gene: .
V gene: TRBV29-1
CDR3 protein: CSVEMRTAVDEQFF

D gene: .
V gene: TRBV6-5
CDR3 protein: CASSISRGAEAFF

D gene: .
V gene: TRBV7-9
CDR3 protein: CASSSSYGGVLEQYF

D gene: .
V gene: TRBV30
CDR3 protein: CARGEKGRVHEQYF

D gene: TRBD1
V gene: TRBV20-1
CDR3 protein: CSATQPGGFYNEQFF

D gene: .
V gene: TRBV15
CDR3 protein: CATSRDRMGGNGYTF

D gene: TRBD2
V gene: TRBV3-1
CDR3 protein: CASSLLAGGHGDTQYF

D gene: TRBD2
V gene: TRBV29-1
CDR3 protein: CSVAIKLAGGLVEQFF

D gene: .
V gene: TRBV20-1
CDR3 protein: CSATGSAAQETQYF

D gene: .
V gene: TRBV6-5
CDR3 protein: CASSSVGDEQFF

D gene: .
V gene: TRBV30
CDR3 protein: CAWSLNQETQYF

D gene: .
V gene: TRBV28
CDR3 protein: CASSPYGGGGIQTQYF

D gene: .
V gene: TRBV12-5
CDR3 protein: CASGLVRVYGYTF

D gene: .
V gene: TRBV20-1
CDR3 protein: CSAIRRRGGSPLHF

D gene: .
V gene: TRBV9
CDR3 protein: CASSVRGLETQYF

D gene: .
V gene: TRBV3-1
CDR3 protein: CASSPMFPSDTWNTEAFF

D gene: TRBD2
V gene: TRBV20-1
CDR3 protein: CSADRLAGDEQFF

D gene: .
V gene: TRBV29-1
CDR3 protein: CSVANGGPYEQYF

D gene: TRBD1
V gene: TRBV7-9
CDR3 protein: CASSSSTGATGELFF

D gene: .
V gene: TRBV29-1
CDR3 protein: CSVEGTSLGSIAFF

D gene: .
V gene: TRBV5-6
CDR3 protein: CASSSRGTGANVLTF

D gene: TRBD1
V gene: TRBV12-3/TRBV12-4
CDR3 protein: CASSQQGLGSPLHF

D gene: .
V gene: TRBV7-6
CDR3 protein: CASSHKKTGPQETQYF

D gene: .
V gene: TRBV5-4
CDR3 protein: CASSPEGGKNSPLHF

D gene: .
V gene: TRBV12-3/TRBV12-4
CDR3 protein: CASSRGGGLPSYNEQFF

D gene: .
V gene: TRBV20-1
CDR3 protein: CSARDGAAREQFF

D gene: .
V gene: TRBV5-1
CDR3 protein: CASRRTQESNNEQFF

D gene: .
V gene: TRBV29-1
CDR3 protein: CSVGKGRNQETQYF

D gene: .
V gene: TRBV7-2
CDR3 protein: CASSRPRGLNTEAFF

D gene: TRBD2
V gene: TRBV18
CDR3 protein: CASSPRRGGNTGELFF

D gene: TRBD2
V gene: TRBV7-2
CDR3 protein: CASSFQAGGSETQYF

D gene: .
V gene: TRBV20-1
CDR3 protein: CSARGLDAGELFF